The 28 T cell receptor beta chains below all came from one sample that was sequenced in a study of blood T cell repertoires in COVID-19. Repertoires were generated with immunoSEQ multiplex PCR, while TCRdb's copy carries only in-frame clones and drops some. The sample shows some 190,000 clones, roughly 84% of them seen only once. Sequencing was carried out using peripheral blood. The receptor set was obtained from a woman aged 80 or over with active or convalescent COVID-19.

Worth noting for this clone: One junction end does not reproduce the germline sequence, and a read error may be involved. The rearrangement uses TRBV2 and TRBJ1-6; D unresolved. The germline V gene encodes CDR1 SNHLY and CDR2 FYNNEI. The CDR3 totals 17 residues. In DNA form, the CDR3 reads TGTGCCAGCGGTGACCCTCGATCGAGCTCCTATAATTCACCCCTCCACTTT. This encodes CASGDPRSSSYNSPLHF.

This chain connects TRBV7-6 to TRBJ1-3, with D unresolved. Trimming pared 2 bases from V and 0 bases from J, leaving 14 bases between. Germline assignment: CDR1 SGHVS and CDR2 FNYEAQ. CDR3 length: 17 residues. The CDR3 region has the DNA TGTGCCAGCAGCTTAATAATGAGAAATCCCTCTGGAAACACCATATATTTT. Protein: CASSLIMRNPSGNTIYF.

This clone was detected a few times. The chain uses TRBV5-1 and TRBJ1-5, with 10 positions matching TRBD1. This CDR3 comprises 15 residues. Losses at the gene ends were 2 bases for V and 7 bases for J; bases not matched to a gene: 6. CDR1 and CDR2 from the germline V gene are SGHRS and YFSETQ. This CDR3 is CASSFGTGALQPQHF. The CDR3 DNA sequence: TGCGCCAGCAGCTTTGGGACAGGGGCACTGCAGCCCCAGCATTTT.

This chain connects TRBV6-5 to TRBJ1-6; D not resolved. CDR3 size: 12 residues. CDR1 is MNHEY, CDR2 SVGAGI, per germline. Trimming cost V 10 bases and J 3 bases, with 7 bases left between them. CDR3: CATSRYNSPLHF. In DNA form, the CDR3 reads TGTGCCACCAGCCGCTATAATTCACCCCTCCACTTT.

The chain carries TRBV12-3 or TRBV12-4 and TRBJ2-7, with TRBD1 matching 7 bases. J lost 5 bases, V lost 6 bases, and 4 bases had no gene match. The CDR3 runs to 12 residues. CDR3 nucleotides: TGTGCCAGCAGCCGAGACAGGGACGAGCAGTACTTC. It yields the protein CASSRDRDEQYF.

The chain recombines TRBV6-1 with TRBJ2-2; 10 bases line up with TRBD2. V lost 4 bases, J lost 3 bases, and 5 bases stayed unmatched. There are 16 residues in the CDR3. Germline loops: CDR1 MNHNS, CDR2 SASEGT. The CDR3 nucleotides are TGTGCCAGCAGTGCCCAGCGGGGGGGCGACACCGGGGAGCTGTTTTTT. Amino acids: CASSAQRGGDTGELFF.

This clone has only one observation. The V call is TRBV28, the J call TRBJ1-1, with D perhaps matching TRBD1 (6 bases). The V end lost 5 bases, the J end lost 5 bases, and 12 bases lay between the germline ends. CDR1 is MDHEN, CDR2 SYDVKM, per germline. The length of the CDR3 is 13 residues. The CDR3 region is CASSHRTVTEAFF. The CDR3 DNA reads as TGTGCCAGCAGTCACCGGACAGTGACTGAAGCTTTCTTT.

The chain uses TRBV2 and TRBJ1-5; 8 nucleotides line up with TRBD1. The CDR3 consists of 15 residues. V was clipped by 2 bases and J by 3 bases; unmatched bases: 3. Germline CDR1 reads SNHLY; CDR2 reads FYNNEI. CDR3 residues: CASSEQGAYNQPQHF. The CDR3 DNA reads as TGTGCCAGCAGTGAACAGGGGGCGTACAATCAGCCCCAGCATTTT.

The chain employs TRBV5-1 and TRBJ2-3, with D tentatively TRBD1 (6 bases). Germline CDR1 SGHRS, CDR2 YFSETQ. V lost 3 bases, J lost 0 bases, and 14 bases lay in between. The CDR3 covers 16 residues. This chain's CDR3 is CASSSRADRSTDTQYF. In nucleotides, the CDR3 is TGCGCCAGCAGCTCGAGGGCGGACAGAAGCACAGATACGCAGTATTTT.

The J gene is TRBJ1-5, the V gene TRBV19; 9 positions agree with TRBD1. Looked up from germline, CDR1 is LNHDA and CDR2 is SQIVND (reference sequence). This CDR3 has 15 amino acids. The J segment lost 6 bases and the V segment lost 3 bases, leaving 6 bases of the junction unmatched. CDR3 amino acids: CASSMGTGWGQPQHF. CDR3 coding DNA: TGTGCCAGTAGTATGGGGACAGGGTGGGGTCAGCCCCAGCATTTT.

Comments on this clone: This likely comes from a read error, as the CDR3 has no conserved phenylalanine or tryptophan at its end. Because the CDR3's place on the DNA is in doubt, the DNA is left out and the CDR3 is given as listed by TCRdb. The chain recombines TRBV24-1 with TRBJ2-7; the tabulated D call, TRBD2, remains unverified against the DNA. The CDR3 has 14 amino acids, counting both end residues. The germline V gene has CDR1 KGHDR and CDR2 SFDVKD. CDR3 protein: CATSDTGGGGRHFQ.

The chain carries TRBV28 and TRBJ2-7; D is undetermined. The CDR3 has 12 amino acids. Germline V gene sequence: CDR1 MDHEN, CDR2 SYDVKM. V shed 4 bases and J shed 7 bases, with 11 bases lying between them. DNA for the CDR3: TGTGCCAGCAGTTCGTCCCTCTTTGAGCAGTACTTC. It specifies CASSSSLFEQYF. The full variable domain, in which reference TRBV28 and TRBJ2-7 provide the parts outside the CDR3, is DVKVTQSSRYLVKRTGEKVFLECVQDMDHENMFWYRQDPGLGLRLIYFSYDVKMKEKGDIPEGYSVSREKKERFSLILESASTNQTSMYLCASSSSLFEQYFGPGTRLTVT.

The chain links TRBV11-3 to TRBJ2-1, with TRBD1 matching over 9 bases. This CDR3 is built from 13 residues. CDR1 is SGHNT, CDR2 YENEEA, per germline. The V and J ends lost 4 bases and 10 bases, in that order; junction bases with no gene match: 5. In DNA, the CDR3 is TGTGCCAGCAGCTCCTCCACAGGGGGCGAGCAGTTCTTC. Amino acids: CASSSSTGGEQFF.

The V and J genes are TRBV27 and TRBJ2-1; 8 nucleotides match TRBD2. Germline V CDR1 and CDR2: MNHEY, SMNVEV (reference sequence). This CDR3 region has 14 residues. V lost 6 bases and J lost 4; bases outside the gene matches: 5. The CDR3 nucleotides read TGTGCCAGCAGCCAGGGGACTAGGTACAATGAGCAGTTCTTC. As protein: CASSQGTRYNEQFF.

The chain couples TRBV5-1 to TRBJ2-1, with TRBD2 as a possible D gene (5 bases). In germline, CDR1 is SGHRS, CDR2 YFSETQ. V gave up 1 base and J gave up 5 bases, with 13 bases separating them. The CDR3 contains 15 residues. Written as DNA, the CDR3 is TGCGCCAGCAGCTTGATACTAGTAGCTGACAATGAGCAGTTCTTC. Protein: CASSLILVADNEQFF.

The gene calls are TRBV30 and TRBJ2-7; possibly TRBD1 for D (5 bases). The CDR3 loop spans 13 amino acids. V shed 3 bases and J shed 3 bases, with 12 bases lying between them. Germline CDR1 reads GTSNPN; CDR2 reads SVGIG (reference sequence). The CDR3 DNA reads TGTGCCTGGAGCCCCCTAGGGGACTACGAGCAGTACTTC. Encoded protein: CAWSPLGDYEQYF.

The chain recombines TRBV5-1 with TRBJ2-4, with a possible D match to TRBD1 (6 bases). Germline CDR1 is SGHRS and CDR2 is YFSETQ. The length of the CDR3 is 17 residues. V was shortened by 0 bases and J by 1 base, with 14 bases between the two germline ends. As DNA, the CDR3 is TGCGCCAGCAGCTTGGGACCGCCGAGGGGGGCCAAAAACATTCAGTACTTC. Amino acids: CASSLGPPRGAKNIQYF.

This chain uses TRBV6-5 with TRBJ2-1, with TRBD2 matching over 9 bases. This CDR3 has 14 amino acids. CDR1 and CDR2 from the germline V gene are MNHEY and SVGAGI. After removal of 2 bases from V and 8 bases from J, the junction contained 4 bases not matched to a gene. The CDR3: CASSYGTSWDEQFF. Written as DNA, the CDR3 is TGTGCCAGCAGTTACGGGACTAGCTGGGATGAGCAGTTCTTC.

This chain links TRBV11-2 with TRBJ2-4; D gene unclear. The CDR3 loop spans 15 amino acids. The germline V gene has CDR1 SGHAT and CDR2 FQNNGV. The V end lost 3 bases, the J end lost 2 bases, and 11 bases lay between the germline ends. CDR3 region: CASSFRSGPKNIQYF. The CDR3 DNA is TGTGCCAGCAGCTTTCGAAGTGGGCCCAAAAACATTCAGTACTTC.

The chain has TRBV7-3 and TRBJ2-1; 9 nucleotides line up with TRBD1. With 5 bases clipped from V and 4 bases from J, the junction kept 6 bases outside the gene matches. The CDR3 is made up of 15 amino acids. Germline CDR1 SGHTA, CDR2 FQGTGA. DNA for the CDR3: TGTGCCAGCAGCCCTACAGGGGGCAATTACAATGAGCAGTTCTTC. It translates to CASSPTGGNYNEQFF.

The chain has TRBV6-5 and TRBJ1-5, with 12 bases matching TRBD1. The CDR3 consists of 15 residues. CDR1 is MNHEY and CDR2 is SVGAGI in the germline V gene. Trimming took 5 bases from V and 7 from J; bases not matched to a gene: 6. The CDR3 loop is CASSTRDRGHQPQHF. The DNA of the CDR3 is TGTGCCAGCAGTACCCGGGACAGGGGGCACCAGCCCCAGCATTTT.

The V and J genes are TRBV27 and TRBJ2-2, with 13 bases fitting TRBD2. The CDR3 spans 17 residues. V was pared by 7 bases and J by 3 bases, with 8 bases of the junction left unmatched. Germline V gives CDR1 MNHEY, CDR2 SMNVEV (reference sequence). The chain's CDR3 is CASTPGLAGEDTGELFF. Written as DNA, the CDR3 is TGTGCCAGCACCCCCGGACTAGCGGGAGAGGACACCGGGGAGCTGTTTTTT.

The chain joins TRBV6-6 to TRBJ2-1; 9 bases are shared with TRBD1. The CDR3 loop spans 16 amino acids. The germline V gene encodes CDR1 MNHNY and CDR2 SVGAGI (reference sequence). The V gene end was trimmed by 5 bases and the J gene end by 5 bases; junction bases not matched to a gene: 10. CDR3 DNA: TGTGCCAGCAGTCAGCCACAGGGGGCGCGGGACAATGAGCAGTTCTTC. Translating it yields CASSQPQGARDNEQFF.

The J gene is TRBJ1-2, the V gene TRBV27; D perhaps matches TRBD1 (5 bases). Germline V gives CDR1 MNHEY, CDR2 SMNVEV (reference sequence). V was cut by 4 bases and J by 1 base, with 10 bases left in between. The CDR3 totals 14 residues. The CDR3 loop reads CASSYSGGNYGYTF. In DNA form, the CDR3 reads TGTGCCAGCAGTTACTCCGGGGGTAACTATGGCTACACCTTC.

The genes are TRBV6-5 and TRBJ2-2, with 7 bases lining up with TRBD2. With V trimmed by 0 bases and J by 5 bases, 6 bases remained unmatched. CDR3 length: 16 residues. In germline, CDR1 is MNHEY, CDR2 SVGAGI. The CDR3 here is CASSYSGIGRTGELFF. In DNA, the CDR3 is TGTGCCAGCAGTTACTCAGGAATCGGGAGGACCGGGGAGCTGTTTTTT.

The chain uses TRBV6-6 and TRBJ2-3; 9 nucleotides match TRBD2. This CDR3 is built from 15 residues. Trimming removed 6 bases from V and 4 bases from J; junction bases left unmatched: 8. Germline CDR1 is MNHNY and CDR2 is SVGAGI (reference sequence). The DNA for the CDR3 is TGTGCCAGCAGAAGAATAGCGGGAGCGGCAGATACGCAGTATTTT. It translates to CASRRIAGAADTQYF.

This sequence joins TRBV28 and TRBJ1-2, with D possibly being TRBD1 (6 bases). This CDR3 has 12 residues. The germline V gene encodes CDR1 MDHEN and CDR2 SYDVKM. Trimming took off 11 bases at V and 0 bases at J, with 10 bases between the two ends. The CDR3 loop is CAGGQTNYGYTF. CDR3 nucleotides: TGTGCCGGTGGACAGACTAACTATGGCTACACCTTC.

This clone was seen a few times. V usage is TRBV7-3 and J usage is TRBJ2-1; D might be TRBD2 (6 bases). The CDR3 has 14 residues. Germline CDR1 is SGHTA and CDR2 is FQGTGA. Between the trimmed V and J ends, which lost 1 base and 7 bases, there was a span of 11 bases. This chain's CDR3 is CASSLMSGYNEQFF. Written as DNA, the CDR3 is TGTGCCAGCAGCTTAATGAGCGGGTATAATGAGCAGTTCTTC.